Listed below are T cell receptor beta chains from one sample, sequenced in a study of human T cells and chemical hapten exposure. MiXCR, applied by TCRdb to the RACE reads, yields one record per CDR3 protein. This sample has 95,000 to 150,000 distinct CDR3 sequences, with roughly 10% found just once. The sample was whole blood, taken in connection with sensitization to the hapten diphenylcyclopropenone (DPC). The receptor source for this set is a woman in her fifties or sixties with alopecia areata. Some clones in this sample may be carry-over from other donors' samples. Both conserved end residues are part of each CDR3. Fields, in order: V gene, D gene, clone size, J gene, CDR3 DNA, CDR3 protein. The D gene is left open where the match is weak. A clone size is listed for some rows: how often the clone was seen (once, few, many), or a class if it is expanded.

>TRBV12-3/TRBV12-4|TRBD2|many|TRBJ2-3
TGTGCCAGCAGTTTCAGCGGGGACACAGATACGCAGTATTTT
CASSFSGDTDTQYF
>TRBV7-9|-|few|TRBJ2-7
TGTGCCAGCAGCTTAGCTTTGTCGGGACCCTACGAGCAGTACTTC
CASSLALSGPYEQYF
>TRBV2|-|-|TRBJ1-4
TGTGCCAGCAAGGGCAGGTCAGGGGAAAAACTGTTTTTT
CASKGRSGEKLFF
>TRBV28|TRBD1|many|TRBJ2-2
TGTGCCAGCAAACGGACAGGATACACCGGGGAGCTGTTTTTT
CASKRTGYTGELFF
>TRBV28|TRBD1|-|TRBJ2-7
TGTGCCAGCCACCCATCGGAACAGGGGGCCTACGAGCAGTACTTC
CASHPSEQGAYEQYF
>TRBV29-1|-|few|TRBJ2-7
TGCAGCGTTGCACCGGGGATATACGAGCAGTACTTC
CSVAPGIYEQYF
>TRBV18|-|-|TRBJ1-1
TGTGCCAGCTCACCGTCAGCCCAGGGGAACACTGAAGCTTTCTTT
CASSPSAQGNTEAFF
>TRBV28|TRBD1|-|TRBJ2-1
TGTGCCAGCAGTTGGGGCGGGACAGGCAATTACAATGAGCAGTTCTTC
CASSWGGTGNYNEQFF
>TRBV3-1|-|few|TRBJ1-2
TGTGCCAGTGCCGAAACCGGGACAAAGTACTATGGCTACACCTTC
CASAETGTKYYGYTF
>TRBV7-9|-|-|TRBJ1-1
TGTGCCAGCAGCTTAGCTTGGGGTGACACTGAAGCTTTCTTT
CASSLAWGDTEAFF
>TRBV13|-|few|TRBJ1-5
TGTGCCAGCAGCTTCGCAGATCAGCCCCAGCATTTT
CASSFADQPQHF
>TRBV10-3|TRBD2|many|TRBJ2-3
TGTGCCATCAGTGAGTCAGCTAGCGGGGGGACAAGCACAGATACGCAGTATTTT
CAISESASGGTSTDTQYF
>TRBV18|-|many|TRBJ2-7
TGTGCCAGCTCACCACCTACGGGCATCGCCTACGAGCAGTACTTC
CASSPPTGIAYEQYF
>TRBV10-3|TRBD2|few|TRBJ2-3
TGTGCCATCAGTGAGTCGACGCTAGCGGGGAGCACAGATACGCAGTATTTT
CAISESTLAGSTDTQYF
>TRBV9|TRBD2|many|TRBJ2-5
TGTGCCAGCAGCTTTAGCGGGTCGGAGACCCAGTACTTC
CASSFSGSETQYF
>TRBV5-4|-|-|TRBJ2-1
TGTGCCAGCAGCTTGTATACTCGGGAGCAGTTCTTC
CASSLYTREQFF
>TRBV13|-|-|TRBJ2-3
TGTGCCAGCAGCTTGCAGGGCCCAGATACGCAGTATTTT
CASSLQGPDTQYF
>TRBV25-1|-|-|TRBJ1-1
TGTGCCAGCAGTGAATCCGCAGGGATTGAAGCTTTCTTT
CASSESAGIEAFF
>TRBV7-2|-|-|TRBJ2-3
TGTGCCAGCAGCACCGGGGGGCCCTCCACAGATACGCAGTATTTT
CASSTGGPSTDTQYF
>TRBV3-2|-|once|TRBJ2-7
TGTGCCAGCAGCCCAGGCAGGGGGACCTACGAGCAGTACTTC
CASSPGRGTYEQYF
>TRBV27|TRBD1|few|TRBJ1-5
TGTGCCAGCGGACAGGATAGCAATCAGCCCCAGCATTTT
CASGQDSNQPQHF
>TRBV12-3/TRBV12-4|TRBD2|few|TRBJ2-3
TGTGCCAGCACCCCGGGACTAGAACGCACAGATACGCAGTATTTT
CASTPGLERTDTQYF
>TRBV6-5|TRBD1|-|TRBJ2-7
TGTGCCAGCAGTCCAATGCCGACAGGGCGCGAGCAGTACTTC
CASSPMPTGREQYF
>TRBV7-2|TRBD2|few|TRBJ2-1
TGTGCCAGCAGCCGACTAGCGGGGTTCTACAATGAGCAGTTCTTC
CASSRLAGFYNEQFF
>TRBV4-1|-|-|TRBJ2-3
TGCGCCAGCAGCCATCCCGAGGTAGCGGTTAGCACAGATACGCAGTATTTT
CASSHPEVAVSTDTQYF
>TRBV7-8|-|-|TRBJ1-1
TGTGCCAGCAGCCCACTTAGCTTACCGGACGCTGAAGCTTTCTTT
CASSPLSLPDAEAFF
>TRBV5-1|-|few|TRBJ1-1
TGCGCCAGCAGCTTGGGGGATTTTATGAACACTGAAGCTTTCTTT
CASSLGDFMNTEAFF
>TRBV6-6|-|few|TRBJ1-1
TGTGCCAGCAGTCTAGACTTTAACACTGAAGCTTTCTTT
CASSLDFNTEAFF
>TRBV9|-|-|TRBJ2-3
TGTGCCAGCAGCGCGGATGGCGGAACCTACACAGATACGCAGTATTTT
CASSADGGTYTDTQYF
>TRBV27|-|few|TRBJ2-7
TGTGCCAGCGCTCGGGCCCCGTGGACGGATTTCTACGAGCAGTACTTC
CASARAPWTDFYEQYF
>TRBV5-1|-|-|TRBJ2-5
TGCGCCAGCAGCCCGACAAACAGGGAGGCCCAGTACTTC
CASSPTNREAQYF
>TRBV20-1|-|few|TRBJ1-6
TGCAGTGCCCCAACCGGGACTGGTTATAATTCACCCCTCCACTTT
CSAPTGTGYNSPLHF
>TRBV29-1|-|few|TRBJ2-5
TGCAGCGTTGAGGGTGGAGGACAAGAGACCCAGTACTTC
CSVEGGGQETQYF
>TRBV12-3/TRBV12-4|-|-|TRBJ1-1
TGTGCCAGCACCCGGTGGGGCTATTGGAACACTGAAGCTTTCTTT
CASTRWGYWNTEAFF
>TRBV6-5|-|many|TRBJ2-5
TGTGCCAGCAGACTAGCCCACGGAGTACGAGAGACCCAGTACTTC
CASRLAHGVRETQYF
>TRBV12-3/TRBV12-4|TRBD1|-|TRBJ1-5
TGTGCCAGCAGTACGACAGGGCGATATAATCAGCCCCAGCATTTT
CASSTTGRYNQPQHF
>TRBV12-3/TRBV12-4|-|-|TRBJ2-7
TGTGCCAGCAGTTTAGCGGGGCAGAGTAGCGCCTTTTACGAGCAGTACTTC
CASSLAGQSSAFYEQYF
>TRBV9|-|-|TRBJ1-1
TGTGCCAGCAGCTCCAACCCCACAGAGAACACTGAAGCTTTCTTT
CASSSNPTENTEAFF
>TRBV4-1|TRBD2|many|TRBJ2-1
TGCGCCAGCAGCCGACGGGTCGGGGCCGAGGTAGGGAGGGACAATGAGCAGTTCTTC
CASSRRVGAEVGRDNEQFF
>TRBV28|-|-|TRBJ2-1
TGTGCCAGCTTGTCTATCAATGAGCAGTTCTTC
CASLSINEQFF
>TRBV6-2/TRBV6-3|TRBD2|many|TRBJ2-7
TGTGCCAGCAGTTCGCCTAGCGGGAGCCGGGGTCAGAGGGAGCAGTACTTC
CASSSPSGSRGQREQYF
>TRBV7-2|-|few|TRBJ2-1
TGTGCCAGCAGCTTAGCCCCCAGGGTCCATGAGCAGTTCTTC
CASSLAPRVHEQFF
>TRBV7-9|-|-|TRBJ2-1
TGTGCCAGCAGCCCCGGGACTGAGCAGTTCTTC
CASSPGTEQFF
>TRBV11-2|-|-|TRBJ1-1
TGTGCCAGCAGCTTTATAAAGGGGAACACTGAAGCTTTCTTT
CASSFIKGNTEAFF
>TRBV18|-|few|TRBJ2-1
TGTGCCAGCTCACCCGACAGGTCGATCTACAATGAGCAGTTCTTC
CASSPDRSIYNEQFF